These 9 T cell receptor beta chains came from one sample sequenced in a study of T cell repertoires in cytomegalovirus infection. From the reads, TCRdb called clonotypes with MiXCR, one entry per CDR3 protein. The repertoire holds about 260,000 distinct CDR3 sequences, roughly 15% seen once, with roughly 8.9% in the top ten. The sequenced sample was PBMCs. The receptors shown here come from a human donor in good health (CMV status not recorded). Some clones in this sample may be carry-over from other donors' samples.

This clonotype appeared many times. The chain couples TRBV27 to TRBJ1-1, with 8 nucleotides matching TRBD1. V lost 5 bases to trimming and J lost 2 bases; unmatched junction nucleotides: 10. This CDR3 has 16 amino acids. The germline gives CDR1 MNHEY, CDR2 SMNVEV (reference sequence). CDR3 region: CASSRWTGNTNTEAFF. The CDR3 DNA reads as TGTGCCAGCAGTCGGTGGACAGGGAATACAAACACTGAAGCTTTCTTT.

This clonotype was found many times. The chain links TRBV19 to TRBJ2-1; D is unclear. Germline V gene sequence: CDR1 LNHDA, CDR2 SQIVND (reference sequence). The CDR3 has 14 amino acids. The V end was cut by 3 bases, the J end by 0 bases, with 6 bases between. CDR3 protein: CASSITASYNEQFF. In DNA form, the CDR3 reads TGTGCCAGTAGTATCACTGCCTCCTACAATGAGCAGTTCTTC.

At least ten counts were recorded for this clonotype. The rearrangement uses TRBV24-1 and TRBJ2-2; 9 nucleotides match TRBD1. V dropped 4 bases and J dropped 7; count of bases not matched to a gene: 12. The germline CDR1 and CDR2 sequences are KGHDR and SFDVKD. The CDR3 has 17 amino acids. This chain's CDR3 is CATSDVDRGPFIGELFF. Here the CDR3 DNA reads TGTGCCACCAGTGACGTGGACAGGGGCCCATTCATCGGGGAGCTGTTTTTT.

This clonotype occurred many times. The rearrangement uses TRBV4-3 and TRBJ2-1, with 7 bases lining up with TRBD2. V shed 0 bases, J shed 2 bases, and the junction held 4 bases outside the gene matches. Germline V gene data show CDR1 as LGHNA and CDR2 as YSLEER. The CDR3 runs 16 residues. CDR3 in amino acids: CASSQDASGAYNEQFF. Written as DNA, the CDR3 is TGCGCCAGCAGCCAAGATGCTAGCGGAGCCTACAATGAGCAGTTCTTC.

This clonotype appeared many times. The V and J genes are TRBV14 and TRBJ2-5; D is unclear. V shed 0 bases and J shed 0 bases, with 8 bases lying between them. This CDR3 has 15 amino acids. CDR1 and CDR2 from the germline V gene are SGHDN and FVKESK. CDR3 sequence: CASSQDIEYQETQYF. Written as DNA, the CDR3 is TGTGCCAGCAGCCAAGACATAGAGTACCAAGAGACCCAGTACTTC. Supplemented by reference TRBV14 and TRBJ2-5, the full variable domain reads EAGVTQFPSHSVIEKGQTVTLRCDPISGHDNLYWYRRVMGKEIKFLLHFVKESKQDESGMPNNRFLAERTGGTYSTLKVQPAELEDSGVYFCASSQDIEYQETQYFGPGTRLLVL.

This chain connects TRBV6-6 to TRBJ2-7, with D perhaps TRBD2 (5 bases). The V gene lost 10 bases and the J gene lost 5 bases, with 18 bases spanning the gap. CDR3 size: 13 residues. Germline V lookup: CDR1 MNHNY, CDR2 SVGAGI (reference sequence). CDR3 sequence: CATRRGSRHEQYF. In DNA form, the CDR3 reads TGTGCCACCCGCCGGGGTAGTCGCCACGAGCAGTACTTC.

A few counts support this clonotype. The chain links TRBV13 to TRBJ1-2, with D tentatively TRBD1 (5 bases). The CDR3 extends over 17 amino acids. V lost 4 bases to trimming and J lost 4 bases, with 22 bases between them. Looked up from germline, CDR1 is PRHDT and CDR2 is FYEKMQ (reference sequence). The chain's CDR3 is CASSSIVRQFQGYGYTF. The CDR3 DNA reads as TGTGCCAGCAGCTCCATCGTTCGACAGTTTCAGGGCTATGGCTACACCTTC.

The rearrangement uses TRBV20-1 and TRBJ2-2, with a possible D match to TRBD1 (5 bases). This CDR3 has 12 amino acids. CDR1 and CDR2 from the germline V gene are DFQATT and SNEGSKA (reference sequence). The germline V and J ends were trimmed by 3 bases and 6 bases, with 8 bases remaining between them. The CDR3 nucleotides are TGCAGTGCTAGTAAAGGGGCCGGGGAGCTGTTTTTT. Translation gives CSASKGAGELFF.

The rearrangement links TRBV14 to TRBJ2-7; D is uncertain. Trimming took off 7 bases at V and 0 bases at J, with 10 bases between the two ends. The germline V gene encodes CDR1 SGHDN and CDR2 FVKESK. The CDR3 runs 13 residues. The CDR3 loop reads CASNLYGSYEQYF. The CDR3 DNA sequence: TGTGCCAGCAACTTATATGGCTCCTACGAGCAGTACTTC.